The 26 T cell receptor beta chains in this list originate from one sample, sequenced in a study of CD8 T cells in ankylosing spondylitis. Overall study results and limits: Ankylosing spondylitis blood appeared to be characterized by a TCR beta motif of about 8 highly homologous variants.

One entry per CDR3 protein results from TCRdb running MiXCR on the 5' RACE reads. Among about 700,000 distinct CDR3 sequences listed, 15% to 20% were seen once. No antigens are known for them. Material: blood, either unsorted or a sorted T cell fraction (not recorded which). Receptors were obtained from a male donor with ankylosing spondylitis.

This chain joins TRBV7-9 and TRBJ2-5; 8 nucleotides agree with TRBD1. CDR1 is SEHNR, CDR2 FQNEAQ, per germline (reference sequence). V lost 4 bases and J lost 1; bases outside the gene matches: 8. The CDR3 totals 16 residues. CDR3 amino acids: CASSSRQGFFQETQYF. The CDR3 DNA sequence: TGTGCCAGCAGCTCGAGACAGGGGTTCTTCCAAGAGACCCAGTACTTC.

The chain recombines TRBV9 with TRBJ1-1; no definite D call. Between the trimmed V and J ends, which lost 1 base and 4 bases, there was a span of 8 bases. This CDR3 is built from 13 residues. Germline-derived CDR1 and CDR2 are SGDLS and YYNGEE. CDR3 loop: CASSVIGSTEAFF. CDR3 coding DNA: TGTGCCAGCAGCGTAATAGGGAGCACTGAAGCTTTCTTT.

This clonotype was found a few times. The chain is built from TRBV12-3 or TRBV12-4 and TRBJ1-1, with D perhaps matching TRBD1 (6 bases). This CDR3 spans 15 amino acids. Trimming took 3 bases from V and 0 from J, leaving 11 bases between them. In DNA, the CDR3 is TGTGCCAGCAGTTTCGGGGACACGATGAACACTGAAGCTTTCTTT. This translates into CASSFGDTMNTEAFF.

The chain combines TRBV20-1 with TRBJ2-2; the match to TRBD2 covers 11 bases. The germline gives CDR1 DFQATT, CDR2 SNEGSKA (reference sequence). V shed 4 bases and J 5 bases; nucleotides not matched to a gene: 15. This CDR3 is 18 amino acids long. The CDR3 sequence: CSANPINPLAGATGELFF. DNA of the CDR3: TGCAGTGCTAACCCAATAAACCCACTAGCGGGAGCGACCGGGGAGCTGTTTTTT.

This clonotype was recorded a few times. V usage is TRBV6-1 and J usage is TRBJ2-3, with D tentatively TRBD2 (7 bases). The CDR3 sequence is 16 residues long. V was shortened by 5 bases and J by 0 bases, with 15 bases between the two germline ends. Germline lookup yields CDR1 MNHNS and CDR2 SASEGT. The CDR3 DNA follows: TGTGCCAGCAGTCGGGGGGCGAGATCTAGCACAGATACGCAGTATTTT. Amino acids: CASSRGARSSTDTQYF.

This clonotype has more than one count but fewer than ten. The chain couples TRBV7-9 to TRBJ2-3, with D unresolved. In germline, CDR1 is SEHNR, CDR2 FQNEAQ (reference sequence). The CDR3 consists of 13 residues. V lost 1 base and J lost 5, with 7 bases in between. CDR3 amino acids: CASSLVDQDTQYF. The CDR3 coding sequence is TGTGCCAGCAGCTTAGTTGACCAAGATACGCAGTATTTT.

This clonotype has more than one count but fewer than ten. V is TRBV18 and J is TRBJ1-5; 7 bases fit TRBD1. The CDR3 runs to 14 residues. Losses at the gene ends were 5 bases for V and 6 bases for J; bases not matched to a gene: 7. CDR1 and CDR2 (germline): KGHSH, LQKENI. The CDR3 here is CASSATGDGQPQHF. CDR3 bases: TGTGCCAGCTCAGCCACAGGGGACGGTCAGCCCCAGCATTTT.

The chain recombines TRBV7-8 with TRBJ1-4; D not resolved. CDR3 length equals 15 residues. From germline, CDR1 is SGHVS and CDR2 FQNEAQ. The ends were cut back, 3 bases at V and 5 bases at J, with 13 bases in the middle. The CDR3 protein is CASSFSNIPNEKLFF. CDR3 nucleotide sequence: TGTGCCAGCAGCTTTTCTAACATACCAAATGAAAAACTGTTTTTT.

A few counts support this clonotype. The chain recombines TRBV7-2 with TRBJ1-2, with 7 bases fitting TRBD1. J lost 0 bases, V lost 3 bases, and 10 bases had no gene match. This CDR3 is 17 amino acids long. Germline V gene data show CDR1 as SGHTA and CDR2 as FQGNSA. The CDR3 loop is CASSFFRDSSSNYGYTF. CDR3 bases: TGTGCCAGCAGCTTTTTCCGGGACAGTTCCTCTAACTATGGCTACACCTTC.

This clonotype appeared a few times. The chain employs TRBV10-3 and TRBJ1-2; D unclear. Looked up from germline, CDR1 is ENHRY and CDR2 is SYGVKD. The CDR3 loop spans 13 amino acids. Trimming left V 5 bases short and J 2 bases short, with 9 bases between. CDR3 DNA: TGTGCCATCAGTACGGTAGAAAACTATGGCTACACCTTC. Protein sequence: CAISTVENYGYTF.

In nucleotides, the CDR3 is TGTGCCAGCAGCCCTTCACAAGGACAGGGGGACACTGAAGCTTTCTTT. Its translation is CASSPSQGQGDTEAFF. The chain links TRBV16 to TRBJ1-1; 10 bases agree with TRBD1. V lost 4 bases to trimming and J lost 3 bases; unmatched junction nucleotides: 8. From germline, CDR1 is KGHSY and CDR2 FQNENV. The CDR3 loop spans 16 amino acids.

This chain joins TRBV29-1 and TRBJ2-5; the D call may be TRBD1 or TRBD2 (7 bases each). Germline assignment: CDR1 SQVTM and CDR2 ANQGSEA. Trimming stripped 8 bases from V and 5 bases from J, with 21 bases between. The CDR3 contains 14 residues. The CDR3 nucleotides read TGCAGCCTCAAACGGGGGGCAGGGGGGGAGACCCAGTACTTC. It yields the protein CSLKRGAGGETQYF.

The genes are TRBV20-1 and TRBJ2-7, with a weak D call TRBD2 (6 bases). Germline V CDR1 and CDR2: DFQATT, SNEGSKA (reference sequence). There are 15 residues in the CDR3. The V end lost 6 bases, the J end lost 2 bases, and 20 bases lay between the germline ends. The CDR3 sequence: CSAKPGGSPTYEQYF. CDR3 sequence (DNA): TGCAGTGCCAAACCCGGAGGGTCCCCTACCTACGAGCAGTACTTC.

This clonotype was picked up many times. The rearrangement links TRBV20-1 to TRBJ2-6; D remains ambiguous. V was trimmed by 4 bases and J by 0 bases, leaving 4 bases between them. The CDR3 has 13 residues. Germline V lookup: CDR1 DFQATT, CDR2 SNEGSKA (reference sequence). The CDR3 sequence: CSAIHSGANVLTF. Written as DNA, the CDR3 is TGCAGTGCTATCCACTCTGGGGCCAACGTCCTGACTTTC.

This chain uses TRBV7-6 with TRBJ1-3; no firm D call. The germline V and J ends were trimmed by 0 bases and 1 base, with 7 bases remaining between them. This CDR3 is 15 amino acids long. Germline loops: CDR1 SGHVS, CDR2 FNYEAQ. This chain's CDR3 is CASSLARTSGNTIYF. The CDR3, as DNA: TGTGCCAGCAGCTTAGCGCGTACATCTGGAAACACCATATATTTT.

The CDR3 loop is CASGVTEGYEQYF. DNA for the CDR3: TGCGCCAGCGGAGTCACGGAAGGCTACGAGCAGTACTTC. V is TRBV10-2 and J is TRBJ2-7; no clear D gene. The germline CDR1 and CDR2 sequences are WSHSY and SAAADI. The CDR3 has 13 residues. V lost 8 bases to trimming and J lost 3 bases, with 14 bases between them.

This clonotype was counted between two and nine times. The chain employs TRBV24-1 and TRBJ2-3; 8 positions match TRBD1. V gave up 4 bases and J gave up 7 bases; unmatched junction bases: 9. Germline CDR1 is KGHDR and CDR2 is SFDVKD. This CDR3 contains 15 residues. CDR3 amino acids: CATSEAGGAAYTQYF. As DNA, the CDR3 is TGTGCCACCAGTGAAGCAGGGGGCGCCGCATATACGCAGTATTTT.

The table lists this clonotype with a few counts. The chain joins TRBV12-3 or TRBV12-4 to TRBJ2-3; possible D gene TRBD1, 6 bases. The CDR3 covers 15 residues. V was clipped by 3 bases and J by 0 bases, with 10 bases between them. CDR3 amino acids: CASSFSGVSTDTQYF. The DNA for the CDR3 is TGTGCCAGCAGTTTCTCAGGGGTTAGCACAGATACGCAGTATTTT.

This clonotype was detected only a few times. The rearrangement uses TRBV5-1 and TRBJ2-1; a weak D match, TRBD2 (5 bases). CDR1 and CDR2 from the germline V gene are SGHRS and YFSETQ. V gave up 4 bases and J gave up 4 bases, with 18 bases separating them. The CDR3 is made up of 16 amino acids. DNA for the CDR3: TGCGCCAGCAGCCCAGCCGGGATTTCGGGTTACAATGAGCAGTTCTTC. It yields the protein CASSPAGISGYNEQFF.

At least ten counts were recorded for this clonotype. In DNA, the CDR3 is TGTGCCAGCAGCTTTAATGGTTTAGCCCTCCACTTT. Translated, it gives CASSFNGLALHF. V gene TRBV11-2 combines with J gene TRBJ1-6; the D is unclear. The V and J ends lost 3 bases and 14 bases respectively, with 11 bases between them. Germline CDR1 is SGHAT and CDR2 is FQNNGV. This CDR3 comprises 12 residues.

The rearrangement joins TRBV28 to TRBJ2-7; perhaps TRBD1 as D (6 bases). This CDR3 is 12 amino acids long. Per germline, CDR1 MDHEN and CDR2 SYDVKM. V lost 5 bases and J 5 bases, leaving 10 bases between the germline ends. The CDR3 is CASSGRQDEQYF. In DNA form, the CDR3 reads TGTGCCAGCAGTGGTCGACAGGACGAGCAGTACTTC.

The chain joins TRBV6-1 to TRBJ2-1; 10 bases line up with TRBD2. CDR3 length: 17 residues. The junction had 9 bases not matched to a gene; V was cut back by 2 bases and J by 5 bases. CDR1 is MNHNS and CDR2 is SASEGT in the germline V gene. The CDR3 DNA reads TGTGCCAGCAGTGAAAATGATGGGACTAGCGTCCACAATGAGCAGTTCTTC. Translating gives CASSENDGTSVHNEQFF.

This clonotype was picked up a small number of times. The CDR3 DNA is TGCAGTGCCTGGGACAGCTCTAGCACAGATACGCAGTATTTT. It codes for CSAWDSSSTDTQYF. V is TRBV20-1 and J is TRBJ2-3, with 7 bases aligning to TRBD1. Germline V gene sequence: CDR1 DFQATT, CDR2 SNEGSKA (reference sequence). V dropped 6 bases and J dropped 0; count of bases not matched to a gene: 6. CDR3 length: 14 residues.

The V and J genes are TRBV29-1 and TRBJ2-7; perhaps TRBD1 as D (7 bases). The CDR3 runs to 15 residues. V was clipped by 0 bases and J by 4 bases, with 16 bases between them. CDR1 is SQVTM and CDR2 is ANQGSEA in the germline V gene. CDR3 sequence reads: CSVEDGRQGGYEQYF. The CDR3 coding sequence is TGCAGCGTTGAAGACGGGCGACAGGGAGGATACGAGCAGTACTTC.

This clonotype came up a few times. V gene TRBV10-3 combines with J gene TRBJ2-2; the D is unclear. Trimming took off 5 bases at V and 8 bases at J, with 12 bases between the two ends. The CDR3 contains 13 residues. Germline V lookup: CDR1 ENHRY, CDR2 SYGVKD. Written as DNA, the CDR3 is TGTGCCATCAGTACCGGGTCGTGGGGGGAGCTGTTTTTT. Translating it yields CAISTGSWGELFF.

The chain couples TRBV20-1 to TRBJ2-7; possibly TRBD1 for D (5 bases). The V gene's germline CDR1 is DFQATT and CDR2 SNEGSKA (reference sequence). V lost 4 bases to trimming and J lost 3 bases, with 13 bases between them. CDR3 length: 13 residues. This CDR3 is CSAIVPGLYEQYF. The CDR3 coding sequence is TGCAGTGCTATTGTGCCAGGGCTCTACGAGCAGTACTTC.